Listed below are T cell receptor beta chains from one sample, sequenced in a study of regulatory T cells in long-lasting Graves disease. TCRdb redid the calling of the multiplex PCR reads with MiXCR, one entry per CDR3 protein. Of about 520,000 distinct CDR3 sequences detected, around 12% appear once; the ten largest clones hold over 7%. This sample was shared with a second study, whose subject was T cells in Graves' hyperthyroidism and ophthalmopathy.

The sample in question was peripheral blood mononuclear cells (PBMCs), obtained at new diagnosis, from a patient treated with antithyroid drugs. All receptors derive from a woman in her twenties or thirties with Graves disease. Both conserved end residues are part of each CDR3. The D gene is left open where the match is weak. The size field is filled for only some rows; it gives once, few, many or a size class.

TRBV12-3/TRBV12-4,many,TRBD2,TRBJ2-3,CASSTGTTNTDTQYF,TGTGCCAGCAGTACCGGGACTACAAACACAGATACGCAGTATTTT
TRBV4-1,many,TRBD2,TRBJ2-2,CASSQVGLAANTGELFF,TGCGCCAGCAGCCAAGTCGGACTAGCGGCGAACACCGGGGAGCTGTTTTTT
TRBV7-9,few,-,TRBJ2-2,CASTLRAGTRTGELFF,TGTGCCAGCACCCTCCGGGCTGGGACCCGAACCGGGGAGCTGTTTTTT
TRBV29-1,-,TRBD2,TRBJ2-1,CSGTTSGSYYNEQFF,TGCAGCGGGACAACTAGCGGGAGTTACTACAATGAGCAGTTCTTC
TRBV18,few,TRBD1,TRBJ1-1,CASSRRLQGENTEALF,TGTGCCAGCTCCCGAAGGCTTCAGGGGGAAAACACTGAAGCTCTCTTT
TRBV19,many,TRBD1,TRBJ1-3,CASDNRGLNSGNTIYF,TGTGCCAGTGATAATAGGGGGCTGAACTCTGGAAACACCATATATTTT
TRBV28,-,-,TRBJ2-7,CASSTGGAYEQYF,TGTGCCAGCAGCACAGGTGGGGCCTACGAGCAGTACTTC
TRBV20-1,-,-,TRBJ1-2,CSARGGPNYGYTF,TGCAGTGCTCGGGGCGGCCCTAACTATGGCTACACCTTC
TRBV12-3/TRBV12-4,-,-,TRBJ2-1,CASSHIIEQYYNEQFF,TGTGCCAGCAGCCACATTATAGAGCAATACTACAATGAGCAGTTCTTC
TRBV7-2,-,-,TRBJ1-2,CASSSSIPGQPNYGYTF,TGTGCCAGCAGCTCTTCGATACCGGGGCAGCCTAACTATGGCTACACCTTC
TRBV29-1,many,-,TRBJ1-2,CSVRRPPGDYGYTF,TGCAGCGTTCGCCGACCCCCAGGAGACTATGGCTACACCTTC
TRBV4-3,-,TRBD2,TRBJ2-1,CASSQETSRHPRLYNEQFF,TGCGCCAGCAGCCAAGAGACTAGCCGTCATCCTCGACTCTACAATGAGCAGTTCTTC
TRBV28,many,-,TRBJ2-7,CASSLVQGRTYEQYF,TGTGCCAGCAGTTTAGTCCAGGGGCGAACCTACGAGCAGTACTTC
TRBV6-2/TRBV6-3,many,TRBD1,TRBJ2-7,CASSPDRATLRGQYF,TGTGCCAGCAGTCCCGACAGGGCTACACTACGAGGGCAGTACTTC
TRBV27,many,TRBD2,TRBJ2-3,CASSLREGGTDTQYF,TGTGCCAGCAGTTTGCGGGAGGGAGGCACAGATACGCAGTATTTT
TRBV12-3/TRBV12-4,-,-,TRBJ2-3,CASSLRETTDTQYF,TGTGCCAGCAGTTTAAGAGAAACCACAGATACGCAGTATTTT
TRBV29-1,many,-,TRBJ1-1,CSVEAQWNTEAFF,TGCAGCGTTGAAGCACAGTGGAACACTGAAGCTTTCTTT
TRBV12-3/TRBV12-4,-,-,TRBJ1-6,CASSLRGGTLHF,TGTGCCAGCAGCCTAAGGGGGGGGACCCTCCACTTT
TRBV6-1,many,TRBD1,TRBJ1-1,CASSRYGTGRAAEAFF,TGTGCCAGCAGTAGGTATGGGACAGGGAGGGCGGCTGAAGCTTTCTTT
TRBV12-3/TRBV12-4,-,TRBD2,TRBJ2-7,CASRQAGAAYEQYF,TGTGCCAGCAGGCAAGCGGGAGCTGCCTACGAGCAGTACTTC
TRBV15,many,-,TRBJ2-3,CATSREQGIHTDTQYF,TGTGCCACCAGCAGAGAACAGGGTATCCACACAGATACGCAGTATTTT
TRBV6-1,many,-,TRBJ2-3,CASSENRVGTDTQYF,TGTGCCAGCAGTGAGAACAGGGTCGGCACAGATACGCAGTATTTT
TRBV5-6,-,TRBD1,TRBJ2-1,CASSLTGGAGNEQFF,TGTGCCAGCAGCTTAACAGGGGGCGCGGGCAATGAGCAGTTCTTC
TRBV6-2/TRBV6-3,many,-,TRBJ2-3,CASSPGLVRTDTQYF,TGTGCCAGCAGCCCGGGCCTAGTTCGTACAGATACGCAGTATTTT
TRBV10-3,-,-,TRBJ1-1,CAISESGFPPEAFF,TGTGCCATCAGTGAGTCCGGATTCCCCCCTGAAGCTTTCTTT
TRBV28,few,-,TRBJ2-7,CASSLDSGDEQYF,TGTGCCAGCAGTTTAGATTCCGGGGACGAGCAGTACTTC
TRBV27,-,-,TRBJ2-3,CASSLSNAGGTDTQYF,TGTGCCAGCAGTTTATCGAATGCAGGGGGCACAGATACGCAGTATTTT
TRBV28,many,TRBD2,TRBJ2-7,CASRPQREGLYEQYF,TGTGCCAGCCGACCTCAGCGGGAGGGCCTCTACGAGCAGTACTTC
TRBV7-2,many,-,TRBJ2-5,CASSPYQETQYF,TGTGCCAGCAGCCCATACCAAGAGACCCAGTACTTC
TRBV12-3/TRBV12-4,many,TRBD1,TRBJ1-5,CASSEGTGFQPQHF,TGTGCCAGCAGTGAAGGGACAGGGTTTCAGCCCCAGCATTTT
TRBV10-3,many,-,TRBJ2-4,CAISESSPGSVAKNIQYF,TGTGCCATCAGTGAGTCTTCCCCGGGGAGCGTAGCCAAAAACATTCAGTACTTC
TRBV29-1,many,-,TRBJ1-1,CSVATTMNTEAFF,TGCAGCGTTGCCACTACAATGAACACTGAAGCTTTCTTT
TRBV2,many,TRBD1,TRBJ2-5,CASHRSGTEETQYF,TGTGCCAGTCATCGTTCGGGGACAGAAGAGACCCAGTACTTC
TRBV12-3/TRBV12-4,many,TRBD1,TRBJ1-1,CASSLTGSEAFF,TGTGCCAGCAGTCTGACAGGGTCTGAAGCTTTCTTT
TRBV30,few,-,TRBJ2-4,CAFRELAKNIQYF,TGTGCCTTTCGGGAGCTAGCCAAAAACATTCAGTACTTC
TRBV6-5,-,TRBD2,TRBJ2-1,CASRYSGRDYNEQFF,TGTGCCAGCAGGTATAGCGGGAGAGATTACAATGAGCAGTTCTTC
TRBV3-1,many,-,TRBJ2-5,CASSQGWGETQYF,TGTGCCAGCAGCCAAGGGTGGGGAGAGACCCAGTACTTC
TRBV3-1,-,-,TRBJ1-6,CASSQVVVSGSPLHF,TGTGCCAGCAGCCAAGTGGTCGTCTCGGGGTCACCCCTCCACTTT
TRBV20-1,-,TRBD2,TRBJ2-7,CSANPSGRAYDQYF,TGCAGTGCCAACCCTAGCGGGAGGGCCTACGACCAGTACTTC
TRBV9,few,-,TRBJ1-4,CASSVGPQSEKLFF,TGTGCCAGCAGCGTAGGCCCTCAGAGTGAAAAACTGTTTTTT
TRBV28,few,-,TRBJ1-3,CASTPGGAGDTIYF,TGTGCCAGCACCCCTGGTGGGGCTGGAGACACCATATATTTT
TRBV20-1,many,TRBD1,TRBJ1-1,CSAMPGGLNTEAFF,TGCAGTGCTATGCCAGGGGGGCTGAACACTGAAGCTTTCTTT
TRBV4-1,many,TRBD2,TRBJ2-3,CASSQERLAGVTTDTQYF,TGCGCCAGCAGCCAAGAACGACTAGCGGGAGTAACCACAGATACGCAGTATTTT
TRBV20-1,few,-,TRBJ1-5,CSARRGGQPQHF,TGCAGTGCTAGACGGGGGGGTCAGCCCCAGCATTTT
TRBV18,few,TRBD2,TRBJ2-3,CASSPQLLAGRHTDTQYF,TGTGCCAGCTCACCACAATTACTAGCGGGCAGACACACAGATACGCAGTATTTT
TRBV20-1,many,TRBD2,TRBJ2-3,CSARGYRTSGFSTDTQYF,TGCAGTGCTAGAGGTTACCGGACTAGCGGGTTTAGCACAGATACGCAGTATTTT
TRBV3-1,many,-,TRBJ1-2,CASSPSISGHFYGYTF,TGTGCCAGCAGCCCGTCTATTTCGGGACACTTCTATGGCTACACCTTC
TRBV6-2/TRBV6-3,-,TRBD2,TRBJ2-1,CASSLTSGSKDEQFF,TGTGCCAGCAGCCTGACTAGCGGGAGTAAAGATGAGCAGTTCTTC
TRBV7-2,many,-,TRBJ2-5,CASSLWSSAETQYF,TGTGCCAGCAGCTTATGGAGCAGCGCCGAGACCCAGTACTTC
TRBV6-1,many,-,TRBJ1-1,CASRARGSTEAFF,TGTGCCAGCAGGGCCAGGGGATCCACTGAAGCTTTCTTT
TRBV6-1,many,-,TRBJ1-1,CATSRDIGRLNTEAFF,TGTGCCACCTCCCGGGACATCGGTAGGCTAAACACTGAAGCTTTCTTT